This entry lists 7 T cell receptor beta chains sequenced from one sample in a study of T cells in Graves' hyperthyroidism and ophthalmopathy. Amplified TCR beta CDR3 regions came from RNA transcripts. RT-PCR in the first round (using the HTBI primer set) targeted the TCR CDR3. MiXCR was run by TCRdb on the multiplex PCR reads, yielding one entry per CDR3 protein. The table lists 300,000 to 450,000 distinct CDR3 sequences, roughly 25% of them singletons, with more than 60% in the top ten. The sequenced sample consisted of blood. These receptors were taken from a man aged 50 to 60 with Graves' hyperthyroidism.

The table lists this clonotype with a few counts. The rearrangement links TRBV6-1 to TRBJ1-4; D remains unclear. This CDR3 has 15 residues. The germline V and J ends were trimmed by 6 bases and 7 bases, with 18 bases remaining between them. Per the germline V gene, CDR1 is MNHNS and CDR2 is SASEGT. The CDR3 sequence: CASRGVGGSGEKLFF. The CDR3 DNA is TGTGCCAGCAGGGGCGTAGGAGGGAGTGGTGAAAAACTGTTTTTT.

The rearrangement links TRBV10-3 to TRBJ2-2; TRBD2 is a possible D gene (6 bases). V lost 7 bases and J 1 base, leaving 13 bases between the germline ends. CDR3 length: 15 amino acids. CDR1 and CDR2 from the germline V gene are ENHRY and SYGVKD. The CDR3 DNA reads TGTGCCATCATGGGTAGCGGCAAGAACACCGGGGAGCTGTTTTTT. It is translated as CAIMGSGKNTGELFF.

This chain uses TRBV19 with TRBJ2-7, with D perhaps matching TRBD1 or TRBD2 (5 bases each). V was trimmed by 3 bases and J by 3 bases, leaving 12 bases between them. The length of the CDR3 is 14 residues. Per germline, CDR1 LNHDA and CDR2 SQIVND (reference sequence). CDR3 residues: CASSITGTDYEQYF. In DNA, the CDR3 is TGTGCCAGTAGTATCACCGGGACCGACTACGAGCAGTACTTC.

The sample holds a few counts of this clonotype. The V gene is TRBV24-1, the J gene TRBJ1-2, with D unresolved. CDR3 length equals 14 residues. CDR1 KGHDR and CDR2 SFDVKD come from the germline V gene. Trimming removed 0 bases from V and 4 bases from J, with 8 bases in between. In nucleotides, the CDR3 is TGTGCCACCAGTGATTTGGACCAGGTCTATGGCTACACCTTC. Its translation: CATSDLDQVYGYTF.

This clonotype appeared a few times. V usage is TRBV5-1 and J usage is TRBJ2-5; possible D gene TRBD2, 6 bases. The CDR3 runs to 14 residues. Trimming removed 0 bases from V and 5 bases from J, with 11 bases in between. The germline V gene has CDR1 SGHRS and CDR2 YFSETQ. The CDR3: CASSLGRAVETQYF. CDR3 coding DNA: TGCGCCAGCAGCTTGGGGAGGGCCGTGGAGACCCAGTACTTC.

The V and J genes are TRBV3-1 and TRBJ2-7; a possible D gene is TRBD1 (6 bases). The CDR3 is 15 amino acids. Germline V gene lookup returns CDR1 LGHDT and CDR2 YNNKEL (reference sequence). The germline V and J ends were trimmed by 1 base and 5 bases, with 15 bases remaining between them. CDR3 DNA: TGTGCCAGCAGCCAAGGGACAGTAAATTTCAACGAGCAGTACTTC. It specifies CASSQGTVNFNEQYF.

The rearrangement uses TRBV20-1 and TRBJ2-1, with a weak D call TRBD2 (5 bases). The V end was cut by 1 base, the J end by 2 bases, with 15 bases between. Germline V gene lookup returns CDR1 DFQATT and CDR2 SNEGSKA (reference sequence). The CDR3 sequence is 16 residues long. The CDR3 region is CSARASARGTYNEQFF. The CDR3, as DNA: TGCAGTGCTAGAGCGTCCGCTAGAGGGACCTACAATGAGCAGTTCTTC.